This TCR beta chain emerged from a study of shared clonotypes between healthy human individuals. Whole-study findings and limits: The study found 4.5% to 6% of naive CD4 clonotypes shared across several donors.

For this clone: Its antigen is not identified.

Using immunoSEQ multiplex PCR, the repertoire was profiled, and TCRdb retains in-frame clones only, with some absent. Here the sample spans about 1.4 million clones, more than 95% being singletons. The receptor was isolated from a man aged 25-40 years in good health. Material: naive CD4+ T cells sorted from blood. As to subset: CD45RA+ positively selected.

In DNA, the CDR3 is TGTGCCAGCAGCTTGTCGGGACTAGGCAATGAGCAGTTCTTC. This sequence encodes CASSLSGLGNEQFF. The rearrangement links TRBV7-7 to TRBJ2-1, with 8 nucleotides matching TRBD2. Germline CDR1 and CDR2: SSHAT and FNYEAQ (reference sequence). J lost 6 bases, V lost 3 bases, and 4 bases had no gene match. The CDR3 runs to 14 residues. Complete variable domain (other parts from reference TRBV7-7 and TRBJ2-1): GAGVSQSPRYKVTKRGQDVTLRCDPISSHATLYWYQQALGQGPEFLTYFNYEAQPDKSGLPSDRFSAERPEGSISTLTIQRTEQRDSAMYRCASSLSGLGNEQFFGPGTRLTVL.